The 5 T cell receptor beta chains in this list originate from one sample, sequenced in a study of cytomegalovirus exposure and HLA in healthy donors (dated by TCRdb to 2016 to 2017). The library was obtained by the immunoSEQ multiplex PCR assay. TCRdb stores this immuneACCESS table with in-frame sequences only. Part of the clones is absent; in the studies checked, under half of the shortfall reflects unresolved V genes, and no reason is known for the rest. Present in this sample are over 200,000 clones, 88% of which were seen just once. Jointly, the top ten make up 2.5% to 3.5% of the sample. The sample was PBMCs. These receptors originate from a woman aged 18-29 years in good health and CMV-seronegative.

The rearrangement links TRBV11-2 to TRBJ1-1, with D possibly TRBD1 on 6 matching bases. Looked up from germline, CDR1 is SGHAT and CDR2 is FQNNGV. V shed 1 base and J shed 1 base, with 13 bases lying between them. CDR3 length equals 16 residues. The CDR3 loop reads CASSLVTGIGNTEAFF. CDR3 coding DNA: TGTGCCAGCAGCTTAGTAACAGGGATAGGGAACACTGAAGCTTTCTTT.

As to this clone: The junction differs from germline at one of its ends, possibly a read error. V and J are TRBV7-2 and TRBJ2-2; TRBD2 might be the D (6 bases). Germline V gene data show CDR1 as SGHTA and CDR2 as FQGNSA. The CDR3 runs to 19 residues. Here the CDR3 reads CASRLAVDYLGPNTGELFF. CDR3 coding DNA: TGTGCCAGCAGATTAGCGGTTGACTACCTAGGACCGAACACCGGGGAGCTGTTTTTT.

This rearrangement joins TRBV2 to TRBJ1-3; 7 positions agree with TRBD1. The ends lost 9 bases at V and 0 bases at J; junction bases unmatched: 11. Per the germline V gene, CDR1 is SNHLY and CDR2 is FYNNEI. CDR3 length: 16 amino acids. The CDR3 DNA follows: TGTGCCAGTTATATAGGGGGCCTCGTCTCTGGAAACACCATATATTTT. This encodes CASYIGGLVSGNTIYF. Based on the CDR3 plus reference TRBV2 and TRBJ1-3, the full variable domain is EPEVTQTPSHQVTQMGQEVILRCVPISNHLYFYWYRQILGQKVEFLVSFYNNEISEKSEIFDDQFSVERPDGSNFTLKIRSTKLEDSAMYFCASYIGGLVSGNTIYFGEGSWLTVV.

This clone was observed a few times. CDR3 region: CASATQGARETQYF. The CDR3 nucleotides read TGTGCCAGCGCCACCCAGGGGGCGCGGGAGACCCAGTACTTC. V is TRBV7-9 and J is TRBJ2-5; 8 bases agree with TRBD1. The CDR3 runs to 14 residues. Germline lookup yields CDR1 SEHNR and CDR2 FQNEAQ (reference sequence). With V trimmed by 8 bases and J by 5 bases, 10 bases remained unmatched.

The chain uses TRBV30 and TRBJ2-5, with a possible D match to TRBD2 (7 bases). Germline-derived CDR1 and CDR2 are GTSNPN and SVGIG (reference sequence). With 5 bases removed from V and 5 bases from J, the gap between germline ends came to 18 bases. The CDR3 extends over 14 amino acids. The CDR3 loop is CAWGRGGRGETQYF. DNA for the CDR3: TGTGCCTGGGGGAGGGGGGGGCGCGGGGAGACCCAGTACTTC. Combining the CDR3 with reference TRBV30 and TRBJ2-5 gives the whole variable domain SQTIHQWPATLVQPVGSPLSLECTVEGTSNPNLYWYRQAAGRGLQLLFYSVGIGQISSEVPQNLSASRPQDRQFILSSKKLLLSDSGFYLCAWGRGGRGETQYFGPGTRLLVL.